Listed below are T cell receptor beta chains from one sample, sequenced in a study of regulatory T cells in long-lasting Graves disease. TCRdb redid the calling of the multiplex PCR reads with MiXCR, one entry per CDR3 protein. Among hundreds of thousands of distinct CDR3 sequences listed, roughly 16% were seen once. Separately, the same data were catalogued under a study of T cells in Graves' hyperthyroidism and ophthalmopathy.

Sample: peripheral blood mononuclear cells (PBMCs), taken at new diagnosis, from a patient treated with antithyroid drugs. These receptors all come from a woman under 40 with Graves disease. CDR3s include the opening cysteine and the closing phenylalanine or tryptophan. The D gene is left open where the match is weak. Only part of the rows carry a size: once, few, many, or a class if the clone is expanded.

v_call	clone_size	j_call	d_call	cdr3_nt	cdr3_aa
TRBV30	-	TRBJ1-2	-	TGTGCCTGGAGTCACTCTCCGGGGGAGGTCCCTTCCCCTGGCTACACCTTC	CAWSHSPGEVPSPGYTF
TRBV7-2	many	TRBJ2-1	-	TGTGCCAGCAGCCCAAGGTCGGTTTCAATGAATGAGCAGTTCTTC	CASSPRSVSMNEQFF
TRBV28	many	TRBJ2-7	-	TGTGCCAGCAGTTTAACGACAGGCAACTACGAGCAGTACTTC	CASSLTTGNYEQYF
TRBV11-2	few	TRBJ2-2	-	TGTGCCAGCAGCTTAGGGCCGTCCGGGGAGCTGTTTTTT	CASSLGPSGELFF
TRBV20-1	many	TRBJ1-1	TRBD1	TGCAGTGCTAGCCCAGGGGGCCCATTGAACACTGAAGCTTTCTTT	CSASPGGPLNTEAFF
TRBV2	many	TRBJ1-4	-	TGTGCCAGCAGTGAGGGCCCCCTTGAAAAACTGTTTTTT	CASSEGPLEKLFF
TRBV9	-	TRBJ1-1	TRBD1	TGTGCCAGCAGCGCAGGACAGGCCCCAGGAGCTTTCTTT	CASSAGQAPGAFF
TRBV30	-	TRBJ2-5	-	TGTGCCTGGAGTCGTGTGTACCAAGAGACCCAGTACTTC	CAWSRVYQETQYF
TRBV28	many	TRBJ2-3	-	TGTGCCAGCAATACACAACGCCGGGATTACAATACAGATACGCAGTATTTT	CASNTQRRDYNTDTQYF
TRBV4-1	-	TRBJ1-5	-	TGCGCCAGCAGCCAAGAATCTGGGGGCGGCAATCAGCCCCAGCATTTT	CASSQESGGGNQPQHF
TRBV11-3	-	TRBJ2-3	-	TGTGCCAGCAGCTTAAGGGGTATCACAGATACGCAGTATTTT	CASSLRGITDTQYF